This T cell receptor (beta chain) is from a study of STAT3 mutations in large granular lymphocyte leukemia (dated by TCRdb to about 2019). Looking at the study overall: Roughly half of the T-LGLL patients who were sequenced longitudinally carried canonical activating STAT3 mutations. Over half of the T-LGLL patients were given one or more immunosuppressive therapy regimens, and approximately 40% of those treated had a hematologic response. To reconstruct clonal hierarchy and dynamics, serial deep sequencing of TCRbeta CDR3 and STAT3 was performed in patients with T-cell large granular lymphocyte leukemia. From an initial cohort of 207 LGL patients, over 15 representative T-LGLL cases were picked for longitudinal TCRbeta and STAT3 sequencing. As controls, the study also included longitudinal sequencing of a couple of patients with natural killer LGL leukemia. For each patient, sequencing was performed at an average of roughly 4 time points, with a range of 2 to 8 samplings. Study-wide findings and limitations: Linking therapy response to changes in TCR clonal burden was complicated by variable intervals between samplings and by differing treatment regimens. Dominant TCR clone burden was found to exceed STAT3 mutant burden in several patients, suggesting that STAT3 mutation arose secondarily within a pre-expanded clone. Because no samples were available when a clone first appeared, clonal expansion had to be inferred from samplings taken at other points. At least one immunodominant TCRbeta clonotype was present in every T-LGLL patient, and multiple immunodominant subclonotypes appeared in about half of the T-LGLL patients. TCR clonotype switching after therapy was seen in about 35% of the 18 patients, with all newly emerging clones being STAT3 wild type. Since codominant clonotypes persisted in some patients, a small but highly pathogenic clone may have gone undetected.

V sheds 5 bases and J sheds 0 bases, leaving 5 bases between their ends. CDR1 LNHDA and CDR2 SQIVND were looked up in the germline V gene (reference sequence). There are 13 amino acids in the CDR3, from cysteine to phenylalanine inclusive. The sequence is cut down to CDR3 DNA, 39 bases in frame from base 1. This clone came up a few times. The specificity of this receptor is unknown. It has no much larger one-base neighbor in the sample; base qualities were not kept. DNA was extracted from blood mononuclear cells, and the same DNA was used for both TCR and STAT3 sequencing. An Illumina MiSeq was used to sequence the TCRbeta libraries, yielding an average of around 42,000 productive templates per sample. Multiplex PCR amplification was used to generate TCRbeta CDR3 libraries with the immunoSEQ assay. Turning to the authors' computational methods: Repertoire diversity was computed as previously defined, with values near 0 indicating extremely monoclonal samples. The table comes from immuneACCESS by way of TCRdb, which keeps in-frame sequences with V and J called. Part of the clones is missing from these tables; in studies checked, under half for an unresolved V gene and the rest for unknown reasons. V and J calls and clone size are as listed in that table; D and trimming were resolved from the DNA. The sample table lists under 10,000 clones, 88% of them with a count of one. The leading ten clones occupy about four fifths of the sample.

This TCR was recovered from a man of 80 years or more with T-cell large granular lymphocyte leukemia. Some clones in this sample may be carry-over from other donors' samples. The age is the age at diagnosis. The chain is made from TRBV19 and TRBJ2-1, with the D gene uncertain. The specimen sequenced was peripheral blood mononuclear cells. The DNA is as follows: TGTGCCAGTAGTCACAGCTCCTACAATGAGCAGTTCTTC. Its coded protein is CASSHSSYNEQFF.